These T cell receptor beta chains were read from a single sample in a study of CD8+ T cells in alopecia areata. Sequencing used immunoSEQ multiplex PCR; TCRdb keeps in-frame clones, though not all of them. This table holds about 110,000 clones, under 65% found once. The sample comprised NKG2D-low CD8+ T cells sorted from blood. These receptors were taken from a human donor with alopecia areata. Both conserved end residues are part of each CDR3. Fields, in order: D gene, V gene, J gene, clone size, CDR3 protein, CDR3 DNA. D genes are given only for firm matches. Expanded clones get a size class; other rows say once, few or many, or leave the size out.

>TRBD1|TRBV27|TRBJ2-5|.
CASSTLGTGDFGTQYF
TGTGCCAGCAGTACCCTAGGGACAGGGGATTTCGGGACCCAGTACTTC
>.|TRBV7-9|TRBJ2-2|few
CASSPFGELFF
TGTGCCAGCAGCCCGTTCGGGGAGCTGTTTTTT
>TRBD2|TRBV9|TRBJ2-1|.
CASSDTSGRGNEQFF
TGTGCCAGCAGCGATACTAGCGGGAGAGGAAATGAGCAGTTCTTC
>TRBD1|TRBV6-5|TRBJ2-5|.
CASSYSGQGKTQYF
TGTGCCAGCAGTTACTCGGGACAGGGAAAGACCCAGTACTTC
>TRBD1|TRBV29-1|TRBJ2-4|.
CSVVRTGDIQYF
TGCAGCGTTGTCAGGACAGGGGACATTCAGTACTTC
>.|TRBV5-1|TRBJ2-7|.
CASGRTGIGQYF
TGCGCCAGCGGCAGGACGGGAATTGGGCAGTACTTC
>TRBD1|TRBV5-1|TRBJ2-3|.
CASSTPGQGITDTQYF
TGCGCCAGCAGCACCCCGGGACAGGGTATCACAGATACGCAGTATTTT
>.|TRBV18|TRBJ1-1|.
CASSDESGDHEAFF
TGTGCCAGCTCAGATGAGAGTGGGGACCATGAAGCTTTCTTT
>.|TRBV6-1|TRBJ2-3|few
CASMEWSGSTDTQYF
TGTGCCAGCATGGAATGGAGCGGGAGCACAGATACGCAGTATTTT
>.|TRBV30|TRBJ2-1|.
CAWTGSNEQFF
TGTGCCTGGACAGGGAGCAATGAGCAGTTCTTC
>.|TRBV9|TRBJ2-1|.
CASGGQNSYNEQFF
TGTGCCAGCGGAGGACAGAATTCCTACAATGAGCAGTTCTTC
>TRBD2|TRBV29-1|TRBJ2-7|.
CSVEDPREDSYEQYF
TGCAGCGTTGAAGATCCGCGGGAGGATTCCTACGAGCAGTACTTC
>.|TRBV4-1|TRBJ1-4|.
CASSLRVRGEKLFF
TGCGCCAGCAGCCTCAGGGTGAGAGGGGAAAAACTGTTTTTT
>.|TRBV27|TRBJ2-7|few
CASSFGDGAYEQYF
TGTGCCAGCAGTTTTGGGGACGGAGCCTACGAGCAGTACTTC
>TRBD2|TRBV7-9|TRBJ2-1|.
CASSSRGELNEQFF
TGTGCCAGCAGCTCCCGGGGGGAGCTGAATGAGCAGTTCTTC
>TRBD1|TRBV13|TRBJ2-7|few
CASSPPGQGSYEQYF
TGTGCCAGCAGCCCACCGGGACAGGGGTCCTACGAGCAGTACTTC
>TRBD1|TRBV27|TRBJ2-7|.
CASSFQTGASYEQYF
TGTGCCAGCAGTTTCCAAACAGGGGCCTCCTACGAGCAGTACTTC
>.|TRBV13|TRBJ2-1|.
CASSPIHDGITNEQFF
TGTGCCAGCAGCCCGATCCATGACGGGATTACGAATGAGCAGTTCTTC
>.|TRBV28|TRBJ2-7|.
CASSFKGVLDEQYF
TGTGCCAGCAGTTTTAAGGGGGTGTTGGACGAGCAGTACTTC
>.|TRBV6-5|TRBJ1-4|few
CASTGGEKLFF
TGTGCCAGCACGGGAGGAGAAAAACTGTTTTTT
>TRBD1|TRBV19|TRBJ1-1|few
CASKTGAEAFF
TGTGCCAGTAAGACAGGGGCTGAAGCTTTCTTT
>TRBD2|TRBV2|TRBJ2-5|few
CASRIAGEETQYF
TGTGCCAGCAGGATAGCGGGAGAAGAGACCCAGTACTTC
>.|TRBV30|TRBJ1-1|.
CAWRPNTEAFF
TGTGCCTGGAGACCAAACACTGAAGCTTTCTTT
>TRBD1|TRBV12-5|TRBJ2-3|.
CASGDRGLVDTQYF
TGTGCTAGCGGGGACAGGGGGCTGGTAGATACGCAGTATTTT
>TRBD1|TRBV19|TRBJ1-5|few
CASRTGTGGNQPQHF
TGTGCCAGTAGAACCGGGACAGGGGGCAATCAGCCCCAGCATTTT
>TRBD1|TRBV2|TRBJ2-6|.
CASMNRDRRSGANVLTF
TGTGCCAGCATGAACCGGGACAGACGCTCTGGGGCCAACGTCCTGACTTTC
>TRBD1|TRBV29-1|TRBJ1-5|.
CSVTTGNSNQPQHF
TGCAGCGTGACGACAGGGAATAGCAATCAGCCCCAGCATTTT
>.|TRBV27|TRBJ2-2|.
CASSDLSGTGELFF
TGTGCCAGCAGTGACCTCTCAGGTACCGGGGAGCTGTTTTTT
>.|TRBV5-1|TRBJ2-3|.
CASSLSSSETITTDTQYF
TGCGCCAGCAGCTTGTCCTCAAGCGAGACCATAACCACAGATACGCAGTATTTT
>.|TRBV7-3|TRBJ1-1|few
CASSVYRATNTEAFF
TGTGCCAGCAGCGTCTACAGGGCGACGAACACTGAAGCTTTCTTT
>.|TRBV9|TRBJ2-5|.
CASSVGDFRVETQYF
TGTGCCAGCAGCGTAGGCGACTTCAGGGTGGAGACCCAGTACTTC
>TRBD1|TRBV27|TRBJ1-2|.
CASSGTANYGYTF
TGTGCCAGCAGCGGGACAGCCAACTATGGCTACACCTTC
>.|TRBV27|TRBJ2-1|.
CASSLIGKESFF
TGTGCCAGCAGTTTGATCGGTAAGGAGTCGTTCTTC
>.|TRBV11-2|TRBJ2-1|few
CASSLGGDEQFF
TGTGCCAGCAGCTTAGGGGGAGATGAGCAGTTCTTC
>.|TRBV19|TRBJ2-1|.
CASREYNEQFF
TGTGCCAGTAGAGAATACAATGAGCAGTTCTTC
>TRBD1|TRBV9|TRBJ2-7|.
CASSVGWTGDEQYF
TGTGCCAGCAGCGTAGGTTGGACAGGGGACGAGCAGTACTTC
>.|TRBV27|TRBJ1-2|.
CASSLSRTTYGYTF
TGTGCCAGCAGTTTATCGCGGACAACCTATGGCTACACCTTC